This T cell receptor (beta chain) was sequenced during a study of cytomegalovirus exposure and HLA in healthy donors. Study-wide results and caveats: Later genetic work tied a missense DCLRE1C variant to beta-chain V and J trimming.

Both 60 Vbeta primers and 13 Jbeta primers went into the PCR. TCRdb's copy holds only in-frame clones and misses some; the assay was immunoSEQ multiplex PCR. The sample consists of approximately 150,000 clones, over 80% of them appearing once. On this clone itself: Its specificity is unknown.

V shed 0 bases and J 10 bases; nucleotides not matched to a gene: 8. The CDR3 spans 14 residues. Germline V gene data show CDR1 as LNHDA and CDR2 as SQIVND (reference sequence). The sequencing sample was made of PBMCs. The receptor was derived from a human donor in good health. This chain links TRBV19 with TRBJ1-1; TRBD1 matches 7 bases. CDR3 amino acids: CASSIDSWQGGAFF. The CDR3 coding sequence is TGTGCCAGTAGTATAGATAGCTGGCAGGGGGGAGCTTTCTTT. The whole variable domain, filled in from reference TRBV19 and TRBJ1-1, reads DGGITQSPKYLFRKEGQNVTLSCEQNLNHDAMYWYRQDPGQGLRLIYYSQIVNDFQKGDIAEGYSVSREKKESFPLTVTSAQKNPTAFYLCASSIDSWQGGAFFGQGTRLTVV.